Listed below are T cell receptor beta chains from one sample, sequenced in a study of cytomegalovirus exposure and HLA in healthy donors. Clones were read by immunoSEQ multiplex PCR, and TCRdb kept only the in-frame ones, dropping some. The table includes 170,000 or so clones, around 80% detected once. Sequenced material: PBMCs. These receptors came from a woman in her forties in good health and CMV-seronegative. CDR3s include the opening cysteine and the closing phenylalanine or tryptophan. A D gene is named only where the DNA matches it firmly. Not all rows give a size; the values are once, few, many and, for expanded clones, a class.

abundance	v_gene	d_gene	j_gene	CDR3aa	CDR3nt
few	TRBV28	-	TRBJ1-2	CASSQSTYGYTF	TGTGCCAGCAGTCAATCTACCTATGGCTACACCTTC
once	TRBV4-1	-	TRBJ2-7	CASSHGSGESYEQYF	TGCGCCAGCAGCCATGGAAGCGGCGAATCCTACGAGCAGTACTTC
-	TRBV30	-	TRBJ2-3	CAWRWTASTDTQYF	TGTGCCTGGAGATGGACAGCTAGCACAGATACGCAGTATTTT
-	TRBV7-3	TRBD2	TRBJ2-5	CASSTPGLGETQYF	TGTGCCAGCAGCACCCCCGGACTAGGAGAGACCCAGTACTTC
-	TRBV19	TRBD1	TRBJ1-1	CASSRGSTGANTEAFF	TGTGCCAGTAGTCGGGGGTCGACAGGGGCGAACACTGAAGCTTTCTTT
-	TRBV28	TRBD2	TRBJ2-5	CATHGREEETQYF	TGTGCCACCCACGGGAGGGAAGAAGAGACCCAGTACTTC
-	TRBV29-1	TRBD2	TRBJ2-3	CSVEVVMLAEVTDTQYF	TGCAGCGTTGAAGTTGTTATGCTAGCGGAAGTAACAGATACGCAGTATTTT
-	TRBV19	TRBD1	TRBJ2-7	CASSAGTGDLYEQYF	TGTGCCAGTAGTGCCGGGACAGGCGACCTCTACGAGCAGTACTTC
-	TRBV5-1	-	TRBJ2-1	CASSSLGSSYNEQFF	TGCGCCAGCAGCTCCCTAGGGAGCTCCTACAATGAGCAGTTCTTC
few	TRBV2	-	TRBJ2-7	CASSEWIARETWEQYF	TGTGCCAGCAGTGAATGGATAGCTCGGGAGACCTGGGAGCAGTACTTC
-	TRBV9	-	TRBJ2-7	CASSATGTIPYEQYF	TGTGCCAGCAGCGCTACCGGGACAATTCCCTACGAGCAGTACTTC
-	TRBV5-1	TRBD2	TRBJ2-1	CASSLGLTSGVREQFF	TGCGCCAGCAGCTTGGGTCTTACTAGCGGGGTCAGGGAGCAGTTCTTC
-	TRBV6-1	-	TRBJ1-3	CASRGLQITGNTIYF	TGTGCCAGCAGGGGCCTACAAATAACTGGAAACACCATATATTTT
-	TRBV28	-	TRBJ1-5	CASSFTGLIQPQHF	TGTGCCAGCAGTTTTACAGGATTGATACAGCCCCAGCATTTT
few	TRBV5-1	TRBD1	TRBJ1-1	CASSQGQLTSTEAFF	TGCGCCAGCAGCCAGGGACAGTTAACCAGCACTGAAGCTTTCTTT
-	TRBV14	-	TRBJ1-2	CASSQVVSYGYTF	TGTGCCAGCAGCCAAGTCGTCAGCTATGGCTACACCTTC
-	TRBV16	-	TRBJ1-5	CASSQTGGGSYSQPQHF	TGTGCCAGCAGCCAAACTGGCGGAGGGTCGTATAGTCAGCCCCAGCATTTT
-	TRBV5-1	-	TRBJ2-1	CASSKRTESQQFF	TGCGCCAGCAGCAAACGAACAGAATCTCAGCAGTTCTTC
-	TRBV5-4	-	TRBJ2-7	CASSGGTYEQYF	TGTGCCAGCAGCGGAGGAACCTACGAGCAGTACTTC
once	TRBV28	TRBD2	TRBJ2-7	CASSNGRGGFYEQYF	TGTGCCAGCAGCAATGGAAGGGGAGGGTTCTACGAGCAGTACTTC
few	TRBV14	-	TRBJ1-6	CASSPYRAHNSPLHF	TGTGCCAGCAGCCCATACAGGGCCCATAATTCACCCCTCCACTTT
-	TRBV30	-	TRBJ2-5	CAWSPGHLKTQYF	TGTGCCTGGAGTCCCGGACATTTGAAGACCCAGTACTTC
-	TRBV4-2	TRBD2	TRBJ2-7	CASSQGLTGGRYPYEQYF	TGTGCCAGCAGCCAAGGCCTGACCGGGGGGAGATATCCCTACGAGCAGTACTTC
-	TRBV7-9	-	TRBJ1-2	CASSSGFEGAWGYTF	TGTGCCAGCAGCTCTGGATTCGAAGGGGCTTGGGGCTACACCTTC
-	TRBV5-1	TRBD2	TRBJ2-1	CASSLTGGSSYNEQFF	TGCGCCAGCAGCTTAACGGGGGGGTCCTCCTACAATGAGCAGTTCTTC
-	TRBV5-4	-	TRBJ1-2	CASSLAATVSGGYTF	TGTGCCAGCAGCTTGGCCGCGACAGTTTCTGGTGGCTACACCTTC
few	TRBV19	TRBD2	TRBJ2-2	CASSPGGNTGELFF	TGTGCCAGTAGTCCGGGGGGGAACACCGGGGAGCTGTTTTTT
few	TRBV5-5	TRBD1	TRBJ2-7	CASSLAGTGSYEQYF	TGTGCCAGCAGCTTGGCCGGGACAGGGTCCTACGAGCAGTACTTC
-	TRBV7-2	-	TRBJ2-7	CASSYGTYSYEQYF	TGTGCCAGCAGCTACGGGACATACTCCTACGAGCAGTACTTC
-	TRBV11-3	-	TRBJ2-7	CANLQGYEQYF	TGTGCCAACCTACAGGGCTACGAGCAGTACTTC
once	TRBV4-3	TRBD2	TRBJ2-5	CASSQDEASGGETQYF	TGCGCCAGCAGCCAAGATGAAGCTAGCGGTGGTGAGACCCAGTACTTC
-	TRBV5-1	-	TRBJ2-5	CASSMGASYQETQYF	TGCGCCAGCAGCATGGGAGCCTCCTACCAAGAGACCCAGTACTTC
-	TRBV4-1	TRBD2	TRBJ2-1	CASSQEGPGLAGGRPHNEQFF	TGCGCCAGCAGCCAAGAGGGCCCGGGACTAGCGGGGGGGCGACCCCACAATGAGCAGTTCTTC
-	TRBV5-6	-	TRBJ2-1	CASSLEAGVNEQFF	TGTGCCAGCAGCTTGGAAGCAGGGGTTAATGAGCAGTTCTTC
-	TRBV4-2	-	TRBJ2-1	CASSFVDNEQFF	TGTGCCAGCAGCTTCGTTGACAATGAGCAGTTCTTC
once	TRBV5-1	TRBD1	TRBJ1-6	CASSLRETGRVSPNSPLHF	TGCGCCAGCAGCTTGCGTGAGACAGGGCGGGTTAGTCCGAATTCACCCCTCCACTTT
-	TRBV2	-	TRBJ1-2	CASSLAGGRGARGYTF	TGTGCCAGCAGCCTTGCCGGGGGGCGAGGGGCTCGTGGCTACACCTTC
-	TRBV19	TRBD1	TRBJ1-5	CASSNPRTGSDQPQHF	TGTGCCAGTAGTAACCCTCGGACAGGGTCGGATCAGCCCCAGCATTTT
-	TRBV7-9	-	TRBJ1-1	CASSSGEQGTNTEAFF	TGTGCCAGCAGCTCGGGCGAACAGGGAACGAACACTGAAGCTTTCTTT
-	TRBV5-4	-	TRBJ2-4	CASSLGGGLENIQYF	TGTGCCAGCAGCTTGGGTGGTGGGCTCGAAAACATTCAGTACTTC
-	TRBV9	-	TRBJ1-3	CASSARPTGRSSGNTIYF	TGTGCCAGCAGCGCCCGCCCTACAGGGCGATCCTCTGGAAACACCATATATTTT
-	TRBV7-8	-	TRBJ1-2	CASSLANTGGYTF	TGTGCCAGCAGCTTAGCGAACACAGGTGGCTACACCTTC
once	TRBV9	TRBD1	TRBJ1-3	CASSVMGTGSGNTIYF	TGTGCCAGCAGCGTAATGGGGACAGGATCTGGAAACACCATATATTTT
-	TRBV9	TRBD2	TRBJ2-3	CASSVGGRYTDTQYF	TGTGCCAGCAGCGTCGGCGGGAGGTACACAGATACGCAGTATTTT
-	TRBV7-6	TRBD1	TRBJ2-3	CASSLGARTGLVGTDTQYF	TGTGCCAGCAGCTTAGGTGCGCGGACAGGGCTTGTGGGCACAGATACGCAGTATTTT
once	TRBV5-6	-	TRBJ2-5	CASSYRAGGETQYF	TGTGCCAGCAGCTACAGGGCTGGGGGAGAGACCCAGTACTTC
few	TRBV9	TRBD2	TRBJ2-5	CASSVDSGRLGETQYF	TGTGCCAGCAGCGTAGATAGCGGGAGGCTCGGGGAGACCCAGTACTTC